The clone carrying this T cell receptor (beta chain) was detected once. V lost 1 base to trimming and J lost 10 bases, with 8 bases between them. CDR1 is LNHDA and CDR2 is SQIVND in the germline V gene (reference sequence). CDR3 length equals 13 residues. This record comes from a study of cytomegalovirus exposure and HLA in healthy donors. Assay: immunoSEQ multiplex PCR; the TCRdb copy retains only in-frame clones and omits some. The sample carries around 300,000 clones, roughly 90% recorded once. The receptor comes from a woman between 18 and 30 years old in good health and CMV-seronegative. J is TRBJ1-6 and V is TRBV19; D remains ambiguous. What was sequenced was PBMCs. CDR3 sequence reads: CASSIAPRSPLHF. The CDR3 DNA reads as TGTGCCAGTAGTATAGCCCCGCGGTCACCCCTCCACTTT.